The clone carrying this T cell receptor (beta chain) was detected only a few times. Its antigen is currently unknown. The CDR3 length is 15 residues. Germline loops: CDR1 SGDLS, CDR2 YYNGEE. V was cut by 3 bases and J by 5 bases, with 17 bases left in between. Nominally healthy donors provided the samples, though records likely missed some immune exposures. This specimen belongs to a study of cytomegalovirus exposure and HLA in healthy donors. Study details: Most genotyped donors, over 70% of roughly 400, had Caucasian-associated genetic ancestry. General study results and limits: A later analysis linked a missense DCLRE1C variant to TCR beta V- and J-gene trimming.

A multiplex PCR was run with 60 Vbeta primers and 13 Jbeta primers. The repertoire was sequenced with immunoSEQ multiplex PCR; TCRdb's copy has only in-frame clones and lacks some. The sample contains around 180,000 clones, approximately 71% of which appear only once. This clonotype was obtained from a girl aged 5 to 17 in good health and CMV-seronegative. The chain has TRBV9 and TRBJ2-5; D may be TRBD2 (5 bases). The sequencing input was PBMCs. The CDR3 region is CASSGSTPGGETQYF. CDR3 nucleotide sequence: TGTGCCAGCAGCGGGTCGACACCCGGCGGGGAGACCCAGTACTTC. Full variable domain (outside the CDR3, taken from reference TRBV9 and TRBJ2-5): DSGVTQTPKHLITATGQRVTLRCSPRSGDLSVYWYQQSLDQGLQFLIQYYNGEERAKGNILERFSAQQFPDLHSELNLSSLELGDSALYFCASSGSTPGGETQYFGPGTRLLVL.